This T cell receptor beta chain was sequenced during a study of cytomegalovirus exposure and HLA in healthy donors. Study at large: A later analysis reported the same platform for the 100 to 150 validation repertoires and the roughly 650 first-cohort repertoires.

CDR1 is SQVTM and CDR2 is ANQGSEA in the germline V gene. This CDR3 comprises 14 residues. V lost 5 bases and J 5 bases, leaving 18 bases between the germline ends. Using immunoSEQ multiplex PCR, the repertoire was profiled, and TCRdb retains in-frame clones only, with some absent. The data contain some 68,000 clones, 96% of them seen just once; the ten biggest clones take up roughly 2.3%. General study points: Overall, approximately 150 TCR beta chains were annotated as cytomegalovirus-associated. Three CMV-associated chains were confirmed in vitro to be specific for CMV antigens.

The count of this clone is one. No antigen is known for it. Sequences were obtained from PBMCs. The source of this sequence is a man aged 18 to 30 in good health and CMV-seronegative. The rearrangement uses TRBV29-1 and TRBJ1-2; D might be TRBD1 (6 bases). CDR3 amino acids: CSVSASQGTYGYTF. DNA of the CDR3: TGCAGCGTTTCAGCGTCGCAGGGGACATATGGCTACACCTTC.